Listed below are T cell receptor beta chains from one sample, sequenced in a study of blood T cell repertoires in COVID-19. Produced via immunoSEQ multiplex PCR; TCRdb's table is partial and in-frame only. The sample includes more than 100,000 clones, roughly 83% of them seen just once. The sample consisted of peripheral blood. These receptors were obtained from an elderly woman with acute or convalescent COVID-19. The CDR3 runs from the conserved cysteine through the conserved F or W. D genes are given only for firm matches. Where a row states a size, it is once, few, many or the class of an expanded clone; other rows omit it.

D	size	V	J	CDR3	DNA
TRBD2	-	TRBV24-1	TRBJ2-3	CATSLTSGPTDTQYF	TGTGCCACCAGTCTAACTAGCGGGCCCACAGATACGCAGTATTTT
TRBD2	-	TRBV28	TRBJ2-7	CASTLSGAGVSHEQYF	TGTGCCAGCACCCTCTCAGGAGCGGGAGTCTCCCACGAGCAGTACTTC
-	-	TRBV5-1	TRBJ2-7	CASSLGQAWAYEQYF	TGCGCCAGCAGCTTGGGGCAGGCTTGGGCCTACGAGCAGTACTTC
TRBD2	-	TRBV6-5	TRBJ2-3	CASSYSSSGIDRVQYF	TGTGCCAGCAGTTACTCCTCTAGCGGGATTGACCGCGTGCAGTATTTT
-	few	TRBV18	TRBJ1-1	CASSTGGRTEAFF	TGTGCCAGCTCAACGGGGGGGAGGACTGAAGCTTTCTTT
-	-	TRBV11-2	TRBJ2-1	CASSLLSTLHNEQFF	TGTGCCAGCAGCCTACTTAGTACCCTGCACAATGAGCAGTTCTTC
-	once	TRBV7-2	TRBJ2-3	CASSPTSVSTDTQYF	TGTGCCAGCAGCCCCACTAGTGTCAGCACAGATACGCAGTATTTT
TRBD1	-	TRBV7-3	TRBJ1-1	CASSLTKGAEEAFF	TGTGCCAGCAGCTTAACGAAGGGGGCGGAGGAAGCTTTCTTT
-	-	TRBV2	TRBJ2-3	CASSETPRGPDTQYF	TGTGCCAGCAGTGAGACCCCAAGGGGCCCAGATACGCAGTATTTT
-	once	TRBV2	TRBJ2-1	CASDSYNEQFF	TGTGCCAGCGACAGCTACAATGAGCAGTTCTTC
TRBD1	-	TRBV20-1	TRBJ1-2	CSASPGGIIVGYTF	TGCAGTGCTAGTCCAGGGGGGATAATTGTTGGCTACACCTTC
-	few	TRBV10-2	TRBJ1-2	CASSAPIGAGNGYTF	TGCGCCAGCAGTGCACCTATAGGGGCAGGGAATGGCTACACCTTC
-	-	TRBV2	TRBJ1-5	CASRERPNQPQHF	TGTGCCAGCAGAGAGAGGCCAAATCAGCCCCAGCATTTT
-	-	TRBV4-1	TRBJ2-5	CASSQEMRSSRRETQYF	TGCGCCAGCAGCCAAGAGATGCGGAGCAGCCGAAGAGAGACCCAGTACTTC
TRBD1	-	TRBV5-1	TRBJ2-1	CASSLQGDPYNEQFF	TGCGCCAGCAGCTTGCAGGGGGATCCCTACAATGAGCAGTTCTTC
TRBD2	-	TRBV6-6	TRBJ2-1	CASRAGASYNEQFF	TGTGCCAGCAGGGCGGGAGCATCCTACAATGAGCAGTTCTTC
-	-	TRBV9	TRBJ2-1	CASSVALRVGEQFF	TGTGCCAGCAGCGTAGCCCTGAGGGTTGGTGAGCAGTTCTTC
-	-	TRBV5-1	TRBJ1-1	CASSSQGEDTEAFF	TGCGCCAGCAGCAGCCAAGGGGAGGACACTGAAGCTTTCTTT
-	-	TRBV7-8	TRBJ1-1	CASSFSGNTEAFF	TGTGCCAGCAGCTTCTCCGGGAACACTGAAGCTTTCTTT
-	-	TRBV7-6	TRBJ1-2	CASSPTSGQSFNYGYTF	TGTGCCAGCAGCCCCACTAGCGGACAGTCATTTAACTATGGCTACACCTTC
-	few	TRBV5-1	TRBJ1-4	CARTGGNEKLFF	TGCGCCAGAACGGGGGGAAATGAAAAACTGTTTTTT
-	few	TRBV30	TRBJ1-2	CAWTVDRQYGYTF	TGTGCCTGGACCGTGGACAGACAATATGGCTACACCTTC
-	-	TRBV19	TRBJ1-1	CASSNPRGGAFF	TGTGCCAGTAGTAACCCTCGTGGAGGGGCTTTCTTT
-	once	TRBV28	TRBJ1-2	CASSFRTGTGKRF	TGTGCCAGCAGTTTTAGAACCGGAACAGGGAAACGTTTC
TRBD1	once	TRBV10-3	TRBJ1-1	CAISGQGQNTEAFF	TGTGCCATCAGTGGACAGGGGCAGAACACTGAAGCTTTCTTT
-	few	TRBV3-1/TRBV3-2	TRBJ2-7	CASSQEWQGSLYF	TGTGCCAGCAGCCAAGAGTGGCAGGGGTCTCTGTACTTC
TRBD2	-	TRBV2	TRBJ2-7	CASKRDASGLYEQYF	TGTGCCAGCAAAAGGGACGCTAGCGGCCTATACGAGCAGTACTTC
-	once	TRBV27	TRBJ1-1	CASSLLGGIMNTEAFF	TGTGCCAGCAGTTTGTTAGGAGGAATAATGAACACTGAAGCTTTCTTT
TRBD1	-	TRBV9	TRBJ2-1	CASSAYRGAANEQFF	TGTGCCAGCAGCGCGTACAGGGGCGCAGCCAATGAGCAGTTCTTC
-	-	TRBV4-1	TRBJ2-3	CASSQGRQGIADTQYF	TGCGCCAGCAGCCAAGGTCGGCAGGGAATTGCAGATACGCAGTATTTT
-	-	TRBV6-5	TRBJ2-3	CASSPFKQPDTQYF	TGTGCCAGCAGCCCATTTAAACAGCCAGATACGCAGTATTTT
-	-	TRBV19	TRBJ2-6	CASSIGLSSGANVLTF	TGTGCCAGTAGTATAGGCCTGAGCTCTGGGGCCAACGTCCTGACTTTC
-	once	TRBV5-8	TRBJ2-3	CASSQGTAPSTDTQYF	TGTGCCAGCAGCCAGGGGACGGCCCCTAGCACAGATACGCAGTATTTT
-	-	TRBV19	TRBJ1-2	CASSIGRGYGYTF	TGTGCCAGTAGTATTGGCAGGGGATATGGCTACACCTTC
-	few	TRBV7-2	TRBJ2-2	CASSWTGIANTGELFF	TGTGCCAGCAGTTGGACGGGGATTGCGAACACCGGGGAGCTGTTTTTT
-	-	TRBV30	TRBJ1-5	CAWSQDRPNQPQHF	TGTGCCTGGAGTCAAGACAGGCCCAATCAGCCCCAGCATTTT
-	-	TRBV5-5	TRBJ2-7	CASSLAGGSEQYF	TGTGCCAGCAGCTTGGCCGGCGGTAGCGAGCAGTACTTC
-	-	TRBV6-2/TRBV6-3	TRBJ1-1	CASSYSRTIRNTEAFF	TGTGCCAGCAGTTACTCGAGAACGATAAGGAACACTGAAGCTTTCTTT
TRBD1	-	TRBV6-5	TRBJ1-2	CASSYDPGGNYGYTF	TGTGCCAGCAGTTACGATCCAGGGGGTAACTATGGCTACACCTTC
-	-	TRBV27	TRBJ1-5	CASSLEAVYSNQPQHF	TGTGCCAGCAGTTTAGAGGCGGTTTATAGCAATCAGCCCCAGCATTTT
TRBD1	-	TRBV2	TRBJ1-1	CASSADRGHTEAFF	TGTGCCAGCAGTGCGGACAGGGGGCACACTGAAGCTTTCTTT
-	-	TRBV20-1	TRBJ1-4	CSARDLEKLFF	TGCAGTGCTAGAGATCTAGAAAAACTGTTTTTT
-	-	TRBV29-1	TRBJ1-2	CSVAGGNYGYTF	TGCAGCGTTGCGGGGGGCAACTATGGCTACACCTTC
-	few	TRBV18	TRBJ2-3	CASSPGQVQYF	TGTGCCAGCTCACCTGGACAAGTGCAGTATTTT
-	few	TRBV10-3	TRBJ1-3	CAITPGQTGNTIYF	TGTGCCATCACTCCCGGACAGACTGGAAACACCATATATTTT
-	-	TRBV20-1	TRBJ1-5	CSASFRSGGQPQHF	TGCAGTGCTAGTTTTAGGTCAGGAGGTCAGCCCCAGCATTTT
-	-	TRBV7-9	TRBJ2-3	CASSPLTSTDTQYF	TGTGCCAGCAGTCCACTAACTAGCACAGATACGCAGTATTTT
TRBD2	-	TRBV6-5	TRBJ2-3	CASSPSGSYTDTQYF	TGTGCCAGCAGTCCTAGCGGGTCTTACACAGATACGCAGTATTTT
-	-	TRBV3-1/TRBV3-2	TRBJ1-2	CASSQEAHLNYGYTF	TGTGCCAGCAGCCAAGAGGCACATCTTAACTATGGCTACACCTTC
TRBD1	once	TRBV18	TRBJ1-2	CASSPGTGSYGYTF	TGTGCCAGCTCACCCGGGACAGGGAGCTATGGCTACACCTTC
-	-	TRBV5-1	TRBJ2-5	CASSLVGVGLGPREETQYF	TGCGCCAGCAGCTTGGTTGGAGTGGGTCTAGGACCGAGGGAAGAGACCCAGTACTTC
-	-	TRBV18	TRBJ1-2	CASSEQGWDGYTF	TGTGCCAGCTCGGAACAGGGCTGGGATGGCTACACCTTC
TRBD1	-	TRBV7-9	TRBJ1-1	CAGRSGQGDTEAFF	TGTGCCGGCAGGAGCGGACAGGGGGACACTGAAGCTTTCTTT
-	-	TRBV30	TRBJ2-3	CAWSTRGEVTDTQYF	TGTGCCTGGAGTACCAGGGGGGAAGTCACAGATACGCAGTATTTT
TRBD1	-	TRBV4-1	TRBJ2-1	CASSRLLQGNGEQFF	TGCGCCAGCAGCCGATTGCTACAGGGGAATGGTGAGCAGTTCTTC
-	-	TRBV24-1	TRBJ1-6	CATSDTGTRPSVLHF	TGTGCCACCAGTGACACCGGGACAAGGCCTAGTGTCCTCCACTTT
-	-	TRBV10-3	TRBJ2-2	CAISDVTANSNTGELFF	TGTGCCATCAGTGACGTGACAGCGAACTCGAACACCGGGGAGCTGTTTTTT